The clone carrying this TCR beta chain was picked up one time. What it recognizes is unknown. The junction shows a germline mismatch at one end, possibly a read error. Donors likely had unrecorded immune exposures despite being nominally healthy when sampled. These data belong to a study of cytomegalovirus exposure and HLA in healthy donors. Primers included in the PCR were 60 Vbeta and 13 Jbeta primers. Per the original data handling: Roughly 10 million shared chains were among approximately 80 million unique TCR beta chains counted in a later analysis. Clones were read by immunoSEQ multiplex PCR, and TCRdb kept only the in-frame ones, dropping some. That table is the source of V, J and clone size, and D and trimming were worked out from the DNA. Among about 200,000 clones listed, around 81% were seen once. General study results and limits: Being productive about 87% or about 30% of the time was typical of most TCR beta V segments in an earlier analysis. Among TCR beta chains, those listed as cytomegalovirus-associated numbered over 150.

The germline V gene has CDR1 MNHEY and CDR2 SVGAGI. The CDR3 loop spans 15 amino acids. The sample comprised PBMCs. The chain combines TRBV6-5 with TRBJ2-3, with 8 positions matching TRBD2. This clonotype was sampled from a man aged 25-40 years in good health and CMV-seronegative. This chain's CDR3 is CASTYKGLAGDTQYF. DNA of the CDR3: TGTGCCAGCACTTACAAAGGCCTAGCGGGAGATACGCAGTATTTT.